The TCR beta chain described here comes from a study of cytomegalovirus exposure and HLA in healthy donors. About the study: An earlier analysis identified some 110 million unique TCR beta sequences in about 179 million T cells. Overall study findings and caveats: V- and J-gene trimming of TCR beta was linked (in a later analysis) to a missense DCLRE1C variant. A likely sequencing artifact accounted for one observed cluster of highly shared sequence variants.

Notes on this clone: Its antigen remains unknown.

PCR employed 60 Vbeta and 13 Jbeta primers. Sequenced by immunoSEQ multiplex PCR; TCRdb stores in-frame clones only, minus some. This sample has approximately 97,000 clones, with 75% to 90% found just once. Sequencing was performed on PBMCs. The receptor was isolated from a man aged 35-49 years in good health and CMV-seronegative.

The CDR3 reads CAWSYWDRKNEKLFF. CDR3 sequence (DNA): TGTGCCTGGAGTTATTGGGACAGAAAAAATGAAAAACTGTTTTTT. The chain links TRBV30 to TRBJ1-4; TRBD1 matches 7 bases. The CDR3 sequence is 15 residues long. After removal of 2 bases from V and 5 bases from J, the junction contained 8 bases not matched to a gene. Germline CDR1 reads GTSNPN; CDR2 reads SVGIG (reference sequence).